These 26 T cell receptor beta chains were sequenced from one sample in a study of siplizumab effects on memory and regulatory T cells. The table came from immunoSEQ multiplex PCR; TCRdb's copy has only in-frame clones and leaves some out. The sample consists of approximately 100,000 clones, more than 90% of them appearing once. The sequenced sample consisted of CD4+ T cells sorted from blood. The receptor source for this set is a human donor in good health. Some clones in this sample may be carry-over from other donors' samples.

This chain uses TRBV5-1 with TRBJ1-3; D ambiguous. The CDR3 runs 19 residues. Trimming left V 3 bases short and J 0 bases short, with 22 bases between. Germline assignment: CDR1 SGHRS and CDR2 YFSETQ. DNA for the CDR3: TGCGCCAGCAGCTCACAGATAGGGAAGGGCTGGGACTCTGGAAACACCATATATTTT. Translation gives CASSSQIGKGWDSGNTIYF.

This clone was detected only a few times. V gene TRBV19 combines with J gene TRBJ1-2; 7 bases align to TRBD1. CDR1 LNHDA and CDR2 SQIVND come from the germline V gene (reference sequence). This CDR3 comprises 15 residues. V gave up 5 bases and J gave up 4 bases; unmatched junction bases: 10. The CDR3 loop reads CASSSRRQGGYGYTF. CDR3 sequence (DNA): TGTGCCAGTAGTTCACGGAGACAGGGAGGCTATGGCTACACCTTC. The full variable domain, with the rest looked up from reference TRBV19 and TRBJ1-2, is DGGITQSPKYLFRKEGQNVTLSCEQNLNHDAMYWYRQDPGQGLRLIYYSQIVNDFQKGDIAEGYSVSREKKESFPLTVTSAQKNPTAFYLCASSSRRQGGYGYTFGSGTRLTVV.

This clone was counted a few times. The chain has TRBV5-4 and TRBJ2-1, with 14 bases identical to TRBD2. Germline loops: CDR1 SGHNT, CDR2 YYREEE (reference sequence). This CDR3 has 16 residues. The junction had 7 bases not matched to a gene; V was cut back by 3 bases and J by 8 bases. DNA of the CDR3: TGTGCCAGCAGCTCCGGACTAGCGGGAGGTAGTGATGAGCAGTTCTTC. Its protein product is CASSSGLAGGSDEQFF.

This chain uses TRBV2 with TRBJ1-5; TRBD1 matches at 11 bases. Trimming took 4 bases from V and 6 from J; bases not matched to a gene: 5. The CDR3 runs 15 residues. Germline CDR1 is SNHLY and CDR2 is FYNNEI. This CDR3 is CASSGGQGAGQPQHF. CDR3 nucleotide sequence: TGTGCCAGCAGTGGAGGACAGGGGGCAGGTCAGCCCCAGCATTTT. The full variable domain, with the rest looked up from reference TRBV2 and TRBJ1-5, is EPEVTQTPSHQVTQMGQEVILRCVPISNHLYFYWYRQILGQKVEFLVSFYNNEISEKSEIFDDQFSVERPDGSNFTLKIRSTKLEDSAMYFCASSGGQGAGQPQHFGDGTRLSIL.

The chain uses TRBV5-1 and TRBJ2-7, with 11 bases fitting TRBD2. Germline V gene data show CDR1 as SGHRS and CDR2 as YFSETQ. Germline trimming cut 2 bases from V and 5 bases from J; bases unmatched to any gene: 6. The length of the CDR3 is 15 residues. The CDR3 DNA follows: TGCGCCAGCAGCTTCCTAGCGGGAGGATTCGACGAGCAGTACTTC. This codes for CASSFLAGGFDEQYF.

This clone was counted only a few times. The V and J genes are TRBV10-3 and TRBJ1-1, with D possibly being TRBD1 (5 bases). Per germline, CDR1 ENHRY and CDR2 SYGVKD. This CDR3 has 14 residues. Between the trimmed V and J ends, which lost 5 bases and 2 bases, there was a span of 12 bases. As DNA, the CDR3 is TGTGCCATCAGTCCCCAGACAGATAACACTGAAGCTTTCTTT. Translated, it gives CAISPQTDNTEAFF.

This clone was detected a few times. The V gene is TRBV5-1, the J gene TRBJ2-7; no clear D. Looked up from germline, CDR1 is SGHRS and CDR2 is YFSETQ. The length of the CDR3 is 14 residues. V dropped 0 bases and J dropped 6 bases, with 13 bases sitting between them. The chain's CDR3 is CASSLAVASGEQYF. The DNA for the CDR3 is TGCGCCAGCAGCTTGGCGGTGGCGAGTGGCGAGCAGTACTTC. Full variable domain (missing parts from reference TRBV5-1 and TRBJ2-7): KAGVTQTPRYLIKTRGQQVTLSCSPISGHRSVSWYQQTPGQGLQFLFEYFSETQRNKGNFPGRFSGRQFSNSRSEMNVSTLELGDSALYLCASSLAVASGEQYFGPGTRLTVT.

The CDR3 coding sequence is TGTGCCTGGAGGGCCCAAGGGGACAGGGCGAGTGAAGCTTTCTTT. Encoded protein: CAWRAQGDRASEAFF. The chain has TRBV30 and TRBJ1-1; TRBD1 agrees at 9 bases. The V and J ends lost 3 bases and 7 bases, in that order; junction bases with no gene match: 12. The CDR3 is made up of 15 amino acids. The germline V gene has CDR1 GTSNPN and CDR2 SVGIG (reference sequence).

V is TRBV16 and J is TRBJ1-2; 7 bases align to TRBD1. The CDR3 has 17 amino acids. Germline V gene data show CDR1 as KGHSY and CDR2 as FQNENV. V was clipped by 1 base and J by 5 bases; unmatched bases: 13. DNA of the CDR3: TGTGCCAGCAGCCAATTCGGGGGACAGTTCTCCGGGTATGGCTACACCTTC. This gives the protein CASSQFGGQFSGYGYTF.

The V gene is TRBV7-3, the J gene TRBJ2-1; D not certain. The length of the CDR3 is 18 residues. V lost 5 bases, J lost 0 bases, and 20 bases lay in between. In germline, CDR1 is SGHTA, CDR2 FQGTGA. The CDR3 spells CASSPGPPTLSSYNEQFF. CDR3 coding DNA: TGTGCCAGCAGCCCCGGCCCCCCCACGTTAAGCTCCTACAATGAGCAGTTCTTC. Full variable domain (rest looked up from reference TRBV7-3 and TRBJ2-1): GAGVSQTPSNKVTEKGKYVELRCDPISGHTALYWYRQSLGQGPEFLIYFQGTGAADDSGLPNDRFFAVRPEGSVSTLKIQRTERGDSAVYLCASSPGPPTLSSYNEQFFGPGTRLTVL.

The chain links TRBV7-3 to TRBJ1-2, with D possibly TRBD1 on 5 matching bases. The V end lost 6 bases, the J end lost 8 bases, and 16 bases lay between the germline ends. Germline V gives CDR1 SGHTA, CDR2 FQGTGA. CDR3 length: 13 amino acids. The CDR3 coding sequence is TGTGCCAGCAGGTTTACAGGAGTTCGGGGCTACACCTTC. Its translation is CASRFTGVRGYTF.

The chain links TRBV28 to TRBJ1-1, with TRBD1 identical over 9 bases. There are 14 residues in the CDR3. V dropped 2 bases and J dropped 11; count of bases not matched to a gene: 9. Germline CDR1 and CDR2: MDHEN and SYDVKM. The CDR3 is CASSLTGQGVKAFF. The DNA for the CDR3 is TGTGCCAGCAGTTTAACGGGACAGGGAGTGAAGGCTTTCTTT.

This clone has just one count. The rearrangement uses TRBV28 and TRBJ2-5, with D possibly matching TRBD2 (6 bases). The V end was cut by 6 bases, the J end by 0 bases, with 11 bases between. The CDR3 runs 14 residues. Germline loops: CDR1 MDHEN, CDR2 SYDVKM. CDR3 amino acids: CASRFRDYQETQYF. The CDR3 DNA reads as TGTGCCAGCAGGTTTCGGGACTACCAAGAGACCCAGTACTTC.

The chain uses TRBV12-5 and TRBJ1-1; 8 positions match TRBD1. The CDR3 loop spans 15 amino acids. Germline V CDR1 and CDR2: LGHNT, FRNRAP. V shed 1 base and J 4 bases; nucleotides not matched to a gene: 5. CDR3 amino acids: CASGLEDRAATEAFF. DNA of the CDR3: TGTGCTAGTGGTTTGGAGGACAGGGCGGCCACTGAAGCTTTCTTT.

This clone occurred once. The chain couples TRBV6-6 to TRBJ1-5; no clear D gene. V was trimmed by 1 base and J by 3 bases, leaving 7 bases between them. CDR1 and CDR2 (germline): MNHNY, SVGAGI (reference sequence). The CDR3 has 14 residues. The DNA of the CDR3 is TGTGCCAGCAGTTACTTGGGGAACAATCAGCCCCAGCATTTT. Protein product: CASSYLGNNQPQHF.

The chain couples TRBV11-1 to TRBJ1-6; the match to TRBD1 covers 7 bases. The V segment lost 6 bases and the J segment 5 bases; nucleotides outside the gene matches: 7. The CDR3 is 15 amino acids. Germline CDR1 SGHAT, CDR2 FQDESV (reference sequence). The CDR3 spells CASRYIDRDNSPLHF. The CDR3, as DNA: TGTGCCAGCAGGTATATCGACAGGGATAATTCACCCCTCCACTTT.

This clone occurred a few times. The V gene is TRBV4-2, the J gene TRBJ2-6; 8 bases are shared with TRBD1. V gave up 2 bases and J gave up 0 bases; unmatched junction bases: 6. Germline V gene sequence: CDR1 LGHNA, CDR2 YNFKEQ. This CDR3 is built from 18 residues. CDR3 amino acids: CASSQPGQVRSGANVLTF. The CDR3 coding sequence is TGTGCCAGCAGCCAACCGGGACAGGTTCGCTCTGGGGCCAACGTCCTGACTTTC.

The chain couples TRBV29-1 to TRBJ2-1, with 9 bases aligning to TRBD2. The CDR3 runs 14 residues. Germline CDR1 SQVTM, CDR2 ANQGSEA. The trim removed 6 bases at V and 7 bases at J, leaving 10 bases unmatched. This CDR3 reads CSVPGTSPRNEQFF. In DNA, the CDR3 is TGCAGCGTCCCCGGGACTAGCCCAAGAAATGAGCAGTTCTTC.

This chain joins TRBV2 and TRBJ1-5; D remains unclear. The CDR3 extends over 15 amino acids. The V end was cut by 7 bases, the J end by 2 bases, with 15 bases between. Germline lookup yields CDR1 SNHLY and CDR2 FYNNEI. CDR3: CASKGFQDGNQPQHF. CDR3 DNA: TGTGCCAGCAAAGGTTTTCAGGATGGCAATCAGCCCCAGCATTTT.

On this clone itself: One end of the junction varies from germline; a read error may be responsible. The rearrangement links TRBV9 to TRBJ2-7; D gene uncertain. Germline CDR1 is SGDLS and CDR2 is YYNGEE. This CDR3 is 13 amino acids long. CDR3 protein: CASSVDPSNEQYF. The CDR3 region has the DNA TGTGCCAGCAGCGTAGACCCCTCCAACGAGCAGTACTTC.

The V gene is TRBV6-4, the J gene TRBJ1-5, with a possible D match to TRBD1 (5 bases). V dropped 6 bases and J dropped 3 bases, with 9 bases sitting between them. The germline CDR1 and CDR2 sequences are MRHNA and SNTAGT. CDR3 length: 13 amino acids. CDR3 in DNA: TGTGCCAGCAGCAGGGAAGTCAATCAGCCCCAGCATTTT. It is translated as CASSREVNQPQHF.

This chain uses TRBV18 with TRBJ2-5; D is tentatively TRBD1 or TRBD2 (5 bases each). The CDR3 contains 14 residues. Germline CDR1 is KGHSH and CDR2 is LQKENI. Trimming left V 2 bases short and J 4 bases short, with 11 bases between. The CDR3 DNA reads TGTGCCAGCTCACCAGGGGCGGAGGCAGAGACCCAGTACTTC. Its protein product is CASSPGAEAETQYF.

J is TRBJ2-3 and V is TRBV2; D call uncertain. Looked up from germline, CDR1 is SNHLY and CDR2 is FYNNEI. V was cut by 6 bases and J by 0 bases, with 7 bases left in between. This CDR3 is built from 13 residues. The CDR3 loop is CASRWSSTDTQYF. CDR3 DNA sequence: TGTGCCAGCAGGTGGTCTAGCACAGATACGCAGTATTTT.

The rearrangement joins TRBV5-1 to TRBJ2-7; 7 bases are shared with TRBD2. CDR1 is SGHRS and CDR2 is YFSETQ in the germline V gene. This CDR3 has 15 residues. V lost 3 bases, J lost 2 bases, and 8 bases stayed unmatched. Written as DNA, the CDR3 is TGCGCCAGCAGCTCTACATGGGGGGGAACCTACGAGCAGTACTTC. Its protein product is CASSSTWGGTYEQYF.

The rearrangement links TRBV5-1 to TRBJ1-3; D unclear. The ends were cut back, 4 bases at V and 0 bases at J, with 11 bases in the middle. The CDR3 spans 15 residues. CDR1 is SGHRS and CDR2 is YFSETQ in the germline V gene. In DNA form, the CDR3 reads TGCGCCAGCAGCGGTTGGGCGGGCTCTGGAAACACCATATATTTT. As protein: CASSGWAGSGNTIYF.

J is TRBJ1-1 and V is TRBV2, with 11 bases fitting TRBD1. Per germline, CDR1 SNHLY and CDR2 FYNNEI. J lost 5 bases, V lost 6 bases, and 5 bases had no gene match. This CDR3 contains 14 residues. The CDR3: CASRYGQGATEAFF. The CDR3 nucleotides are TGTGCCAGCAGATACGGACAGGGGGCGACTGAAGCTTTCTTT.